This TCR beta chain appears in the sequencing data of a study of PD-L1 blockade in urothelial cancer. For the study at large: As for prior chemotherapy regimens, patients had received 0 to 3. A median blood sample held about 150,000 T cells and tens of thousands of unique TCRs.

Germline V lookup: CDR1 MDHEN, CDR2 SYDVKM. The germline V and J ends were trimmed by 5 bases and 9 bases, with 14 bases remaining between them. This CDR3 has 13 amino acids. Libraries were prepared by immunoSEQ multiplex PCR; TCRdb keeps only in-frame clonotypes and omits some of them. The repertoire holds 24,000 or so clones, roughly nine tenths seen once, with less than 4% in the top ten. Concerning this clone itself: Its antigen is not identified.

Patients in the study were battling locally advanced or metastatic urothelial carcinoma. Overall study results and limits: Enhanced expansion of tumor-associated blood clones at 3 weeks characterized durable-benefit patients.

The clonotype originates from a man aged 50 to 60 with urothelial cancer. Sequenced here: PBMCs, sampled around atezolizumab (anti-PD-L1) treatment. V and J are TRBV28 and TRBJ2-1; D ambiguous. DNA for the CDR3: TGTGCCAGCAGTCCCAGGTTTAGTCGTGAGCAGTTCTTC. Translated: CASSPRFSREQFF.